This T cell receptor (beta chain) came from a study of T cells in Graves' hyperthyroidism and ophthalmopathy (dated by TCRdb to the late 2010s). In terms of the full investigation: Peripheral blood was sampled at the time of initial diagnosis, prior to any treatment. A discovery cohort of about a hundred patients, 43 with Graves' ophthalmopathy and 55 to 60 with stable Graves' hyperthyroidism, was used to find distinguishing TCR V-J signatures. An independent validation cohort of about 19 hyperthyroidism patients and 15 or so patients who later progressed to ophthalmopathy tested prospective prediction of ophthalmopathy. The 95 to 100 discovery patients were randomly split 7:3 into training and test sets. Thyroid tissue and blood T-cell repertoires from more than 5 Graves' hyperthyroidism patients were also compared in the study. Following sampling, methimazole starting at 30 mg daily was given to hyperthyroidism patients, and high-dose intravenous methylprednisolone was given to ophthalmopathy patients. TCR Vbeta CDR3 sequencing of 130 to 150 peripheral blood samples (fewer than 45 ophthalmopathy, roughly 72 hyperthyroidism and roughly 17 progressor patients) is reported in the paper.

The germline V gene (reference sequence) supplies CDR1 DFQATT and CDR2 SNEGSKA. From the cysteine up to the phenylalanine, the CDR3 has a length of 18 residues. CDR3 DNA is the only sequence kept; it has 54 bases, read in frame from the first base. Germline trimming: 6 bases from V, 0 bases from J; junction bases outside gene matches: 15. The TCR beta CDR3 regions were amplified from RNA transcripts. The first round of RT-PCR for the TCR CDR3 was performed with the HTBI primer set and the Qiagen OneStep RT-PCR kit. The libraries were constructed in a second round of multiplex PCR and then size-selected and purified. The libraries were sequenced on an Illumina HiSeq2000 using paired-end 100 bp reads. In the authors' own workflow: SOAPnuke was used to process the raw data, removing reads that contained adapters or uncalled bases, had a mean Phred below 15, or lacked an exact match to the constant primer or identifier. High-quality paired reads were merged using COPE v1.2.5, and each unique nucleotide sequence was defined as a clonotype. MiTCR v1.1 was used to align the clonotypes against IMGT TRBV, TRBD and TRBJ reference segments. The analysis was restricted to V-J combinations with a frequency above 0.0001, which together covered 99.2% of the repertoires. A TCS score was defined as the ratio between F50 (clonal expansion) and ExV (chaos), using BLOSUM62-based TCRdist between CDR3 peptides within each V-J. Welch's t-statistics and random forest reduced fewer than 550 V-J features to about 13, which were used in a naive Bayes classifier (R e1071). TCRdb reanalyzed the raw reads on its own, using fastp at Q25 for trimming and MiXCR for clone calling, and kept in-frame beta chains. Here each entry gathers all rows of one CDR3 protein and keeps the most common genes and DNA. V and J calls and clone size were set by TCRdb, not the authors. The sample profile shows roughly 300,000 distinct CDR3 sequences; about 20% of them were found once. The top ten clones comprise approximately 49% of the sample.

Study-level results and caveats: Most expanded thyroid clonotypes (frequency above 0.001) were also detected in blood, a finding suggesting that blood repertoires may reflect thyroid immune responses. A 13 V-J signature model separated ophthalmopathy from stable hyperthyroidism, with nearly 90% sensitivity and 81% to 83% specificity in cross-validation and 80%/75% in testing. In validation, progression to ophthalmopathy was predicted by the model with around 71% sensitivity and around 75% specificity, a median of roughly 6.4 months before onset. Sample size was not statistically predetermined, and blinding of investigators to group allocation was not performed.

Stable Graves' hyperthyroidism was defined as no progression to ophthalmopathy during 18 months of follow-up. Hyperthyroidism patients were newly diagnosed, had a disease duration of under 2 months, and were aged 18 to 65 years. Patients with uncontrolled infections, other autoimmune diseases, pregnancy or lactation were excluded. Clinical symptoms, serum thyroxine and TRAb, thyroid ultrasound, and orbital computed tomography formed the basis for the diagnoses. PBMCs were isolated from 7.5 to 10 ml of fresh peripheral blood by Ficoll-Paque density gradient centrifugation. Total RNA was extracted using Trizol reagent, and RNA quality was assessed on an Agilent 2100 Bioanalyzer. This clonotype came up many times. It lacks a known antigen. The sample holds no much larger clone one base away, and base qualities are not on file.

The specimen was blood. The chain uses TRBV20-1 and TRBJ2-4, and 9 junctional nucleotides match TRBD2. The sequence was obtained from a woman aged 50 to 65 with Graves' hyperthyroidism. The DNA is TGCAGTGCCCCGAGGGGGGTAGCGGGGGATCTAGCCAAAAACATTCAGTACTTC. This encodes CSAPRGVAGDLAKNIQYF.